Each of the 18 T cell receptor beta chains below was sequenced from the same sample in a study of T-cell reconstitution after alpha-beta-depleted transplantation in children. Unique molecular identifiers tagged the TCRbeta library. TCRdb re-called the PCR reads through MiXCR, storing one row per CDR3 protein. This sample has approximately 390,000 distinct CDR3 sequences, with 11% found just once. Material: PBMCs from the stem cell graft donor, obtained from the stem cell graft. The receptor source for this set is a human donor who donated a stem cell graft to a child with acute myeloid leukemia.

This clonotype showed up just a few times. This sequence joins TRBV12-3 or TRBV12-4 and TRBJ1-2, with 7 bases aligning to TRBD1. The CDR3 is made up of 12 amino acids. The J segment lost 9 bases and the V segment lost 1 base, leaving 2 bases of the junction unmatched. CDR3 loop: CASSLGTGSYTF. The DNA for the CDR3 is TGTGCCAGCAGTTTAGGGACAGGCAGCTACACCTTC.

This clonotype has more than one count but fewer than ten. This chain joins TRBV15 and TRBJ2-1; D gene uncertain. The germline V gene encodes CDR1 LNHNV and CDR2 YYDKDF (reference sequence). This CDR3 comprises 13 residues. The ends were cut back, 0 bases at V and 9 bases at J, with 9 bases in the middle. For the CDR3, the DNA is TGTGCCACCAGCAGAGACCGGGTGGGTGAGCAGTTCTTC. Amino acid sequence: CATSRDRVGEQFF.

In its sample, this clonotype was seen many times. J is TRBJ1-1 and V is TRBV12-3 or TRBV12-4; 8 bases are a match to TRBD1. With V trimmed by 3 bases and J by 4 bases, 7 bases remained unmatched. The CDR3 spans 15 residues. The CDR3 nucleotides read TGTGCCAGCAGTTTCCAGGGGGCTAGGCGCACTGAAGCTTTCTTT. Protein: CASSFQGARRTEAFF.

The chain links TRBV5-5 to TRBJ2-7; 7 bases are a match to TRBD2. The CDR3 totals 16 residues. The germline gives CDR1 SGHKS, CDR2 YYEKEE (reference sequence). With V trimmed by 0 bases and J by 3 bases, 9 bases remained unmatched. CDR3: CASSLGARREGYEQYV. CDR3 in DNA: TGTGCCAGCAGCTTGGGGGCACGGAGGGAGGGCTACGAGCAGTACGTC.

This clonotype came up a few times. The CDR3 loop reads CARTGEPQHF. The CDR3 nucleotides read TGTGCCAGGACAGGTGAGCCCCAGCATTTT. This rearrangement joins TRBV3-1 to TRBJ1-5, with TRBD1 as a possible D gene (6 bases). Trimming took 9 bases from V and 8 from J, leaving 8 bases between them. CDR3 length: 10 amino acids. Germline V CDR1 and CDR2: LGHDT, YNNKEL (reference sequence).

The genes are TRBV6-5 and TRBJ2-3; 7 bases are a match to TRBD2. The CDR3 consists of 16 residues. V was pared by 0 bases and J by 5 bases, with 8 bases of the junction left unmatched. Germline CDR1 reads MNHEY; CDR2 reads SVGAGI. The CDR3 reads CASSYSGRGAEDTQYF. The CDR3 DNA reads as TGTGCCAGCAGTTACTCGGGGAGGGGCGCTGAAGATACGCAGTATTTT.

This clonotype was seen a handful of times. V and J are TRBV5-1 and TRBJ2-6; D could derive from TRBD1 or TRBD2 (5 bases each). CDR3 length: 18 residues. V shed 4 bases and J shed 0 bases, with 17 bases lying between them. CDR1 is SGHRS, CDR2 YFSETQ, per germline. The CDR3 nucleotides are TGCGCCAGCAGCACCTTCGGGACGGAGAGCTCTGGGGCCAACGTCCTGACTTTC. As protein: CASSTFGTESSGANVLTF. Variable domain in full (rest from reference TRBV5-1 and TRBJ2-6): KAGVTQTPRYLIKTRGQQVTLSCSPISGHRSVSWYQQTPGQGLQFLFEYFSETQRNKGNFPGRFSGRQFSNSRSEMNVSTLELGDSALYLCASSTFGTESSGANVLTFGAGSRLTVL.

The chain employs TRBV12-3 or TRBV12-4 and TRBJ2-7; D perhaps matches TRBD1 (6 bases). V lost 4 bases to trimming and J lost 3 bases, with 13 bases between them. The CDR3 runs to 14 residues. In nucleotides, the CDR3 is TGTGCCAGCAGTTACACCCCACAGGGCTACGAGCAGTACTTC. Protein product: CASSYTPQGYEQYF.

V and J are TRBV27 and TRBJ2-1; a possible D gene is TRBD2 (5 bases). Germline assignment: CDR1 MNHEY and CDR2 SMNVEV (reference sequence). V was shortened by 0 bases and J by 7 bases, with 19 bases between the two germline ends. There are 17 residues in the CDR3. The CDR3 DNA reads as TGTGCCAGCAGTTTATCGATGGGAGACTTTACACGGAATGAGCAGTTCTTC. This codes for CASSLSMGDFTRNEQFF.

This clonotype was counted between two and nine times. The rearrangement links TRBV30 to TRBJ2-1, with 11 positions matching TRBD2. This CDR3 contains 18 residues. Trimming at V came to 5 bases and at J to 0 bases, leaving 12 bases not matched to a gene. Germline V CDR1 and CDR2: GTSNPN, SVGIG (reference sequence). CDR3 in amino acids: CAWSRIAGGSRSYNEQFF. The CDR3 DNA is TGTGCCTGGTCCCGCATAGCGGGAGGGAGCCGCTCCTACAATGAGCAGTTCTTC.

This clonotype came up a few times. The rearrangement uses TRBV5-1 and TRBJ1-2; D call uncertain. Germline V gives CDR1 SGHRS, CDR2 YFSETQ. The V end was cut by 0 bases, the J end by 8 bases, with 11 bases between. This CDR3 has 13 amino acids. The CDR3 DNA follows: TGCGCCAGCAGCTTGGCCGGTGTAGAGGGCTACACCTTC. It is translated as CASSLAGVEGYTF.

The V and J genes are TRBV4-1 and TRBJ1-2, with D uncertain. Germline CDR1 reads MGHRA; CDR2 reads YSYEKL. V gave up 3 bases and J gave up 4 bases, with 9 bases separating them. There are 13 residues in the CDR3. CDR3 coding DNA: TGCGCCAGCAGCCACGACCGAAGCTATGGCTACACCTTC. Translating it yields CASSHDRSYGYTF.

The chain carries TRBV7-9 and TRBJ1-5, with D unresolved. Deletions cut 6 bases from V and 8 bases from J, with 17 bases between. The germline V gene has CDR1 SEHNR and CDR2 FQNEAQ (reference sequence). This CDR3 is built from 14 residues. This chain's CDR3 is CASSLNGPIEPQHF. For the CDR3, the DNA is TGTGCCAGCAGTTTAAATGGTCCAATTGAGCCCCAGCATTTT. Full variable domain (remainder filled in from reference TRBV7-9 and TRBJ1-5): DTGVSQNPRHKITKRGQNVTFRCDPISEHNRLYWYRQTLGQGPEFLTYFQNEAQLEKSRLLSDRFSAERPKGSFSTLEIQRTEQGDSAMYLCASSLNGPIEPQHFGDGTRLSIL.

This clonotype has only a few counts. This chain connects TRBV5-1 to TRBJ2-7; 8 bases match TRBD2. CDR3 length equals 17 residues. Germline values: CDR1 SGHRS, CDR2 YFSETQ. With 3 bases clipped from V and 3 bases from J, the junction kept 14 bases outside the gene matches. This chain's CDR3 is CASSSHFSGTPHYEQYF. Here the CDR3 DNA reads TGCGCCAGCAGCTCCCACTTTAGCGGGACGCCGCACTACGAGCAGTACTTC. Using reference TRBV5-1 and TRBJ2-7 for the parts outside the CDR3, the full variable domain is KAGVTQTPRYLIKTRGQQVTLSCSPISGHRSVSWYQQTPGQGLQFLFEYFSETQRNKGNFPGRFSGRQFSNSRSEMNVSTLELGDSALYLCASSSHFSGTPHYEQYFGPGTRLTVT.

This clonotype was seen repeatedly, ten times or more. The V gene is TRBV5-1, the J gene TRBJ2-3; D may be TRBD2 (6 bases). Per the germline V gene, CDR1 is SGHRS and CDR2 is YFSETQ. Trimming cost V 0 bases and J 6 bases, with 17 bases left between them. CDR3 length: 16 amino acids. CDR3 DNA: TGCGCCAGCAGCTTGGTTTCGGCGGGACCAGAGGATACGCAGTATTTT. It yields the protein CASSLVSAGPEDTQYF.

This clonotype was counted only a few times. J is TRBJ1-1 and V is TRBV6-5; D ambiguous. The ends were cut back, 2 bases at V and 3 bases at J, with 7 bases in the middle. CDR1 MNHEY and CDR2 SVGAGI come from the germline V gene. The CDR3 totals 13 residues. The CDR3 reads CASSYGSDTEAFF. The CDR3 DNA reads as TGTGCCAGCAGTTACGGGTCCGACACTGAAGCTTTCTTT.

This clonotype was seen at least ten times. V and J are TRBV29-1 and TRBJ2-1, with a weak D call TRBD1 (6 bases). Germline loops: CDR1 SQVTM, CDR2 ANQGSEA. The CDR3 contains 15 residues. The V end lost 3 bases, the J end lost 6 bases, and 18 bases lay between the germline ends. CDR3: CSVDSDRPSVNEQFF. The CDR3 DNA reads as TGCAGCGTTGACTCTGACAGGCCGTCGGTCAATGAGCAGTTCTTC.

Only a few counts were recorded for this clonotype. The chain combines TRBV20-1 with TRBJ1-5; 9 nucleotides match TRBD1. Trimming removed 0 bases from V and 6 bases from J; junction bases left unmatched: 3. Germline CDR1 DFQATT, CDR2 SNEGSKA (reference sequence). The CDR3 runs to 14 residues. The DNA of the CDR3 is TGCAGTGCTAGAGAACAGGGGGCAGGTCAGCCCCAGCATTTT. This gives the protein CSAREQGAGQPQHF.